A selection of T cell receptor beta chains follows, all from one sample in a study of CD8 T cells in Susac syndrome. One entry per CDR3 protein, called by TCRdb with MiXCR from the immunoSEQ multiplex PCR reads. The sample holds a few hundred thousand distinct CDR3 sequences; around 90% are singletons and the top ten take 0.1% to 0.15%. Specimen: CD8+ T cells from PBMCs. These TCRs come from a human donor with multiple sclerosis. Both conserved end residues are part of each CDR3. Each record gives: V gene, clone size, J gene, D gene, CDR3 length, CDR3 protein, CDR3 DNA. The D gene is left open where the match is weak. Only some rows state a clone size, as once, few, many or a class for expanded clones.

V: TRBV7-8; size: once; J: TRBJ1-2; D: .; length: 16; CDR3: CASSLGRTRAGYGYTF; DNA: TGTGCCAGCAGCTTAGGAAGGACTAGGGCCGGCTATGGCTACACCTTC
V: TRBV16; size: .; J: TRBJ2-1; D: .; length: 16; CDR3: CASSQSDPRSYNEQFF; DNA: TGTGCCAGCAGCCAATCGGATCCTCGCTCCTACAATGAGCAGTTCTTC
V: TRBV7-9; size: .; J: TRBJ2-5; D: TRBD1; length: 17; CDR3: CASSSSEGTGSIETQYF; DNA: TGTGCCAGCAGCTCCTCGGAGGGGACAGGGTCGATCGAGACCCAGTACTTC
V: TRBV6-1; size: .; J: TRBJ2-2; D: .; length: 15; CDR3: CASSGRGPNTGELFF; DNA: TGTGCCAGCAGTGGGAGGGGGCCTAACACCGGGGAGCTGTTTTTT
V: TRBV12-3/TRBV12-4; size: .; J: TRBJ2-5; D: TRBD2; length: 15; CDR3: CASRSSGLVGETQYF; DNA: TGTGCCAGCAGATCCTCGGGACTAGTAGGAGAGACCCAGTACTTC
V: TRBV15; size: .; J: TRBJ1-3; D: TRBD1; length: 18; CDR3: CATSRDMRQGRDTNTIYF; DNA: TGTGCCACCAGCAGAGATATGAGACAGGGAAGGGACACAAACACCATATATTTT
V: TRBV6-5; size: .; J: TRBJ2-3; D: TRBD2; length: 16; CDR3: CASSYNGPGGEDTQYF; DNA: TGTGCCAGCAGTTACAACGGGCCCGGGGGGGAGGATACGCAGTATTTT
V: TRBV27; size: .; J: TRBJ1-2; D: .; length: 14; CDR3: CASSTTDSLRGYTF; DNA: TGTGCCAGCAGTACAACGGACAGCCTTCGAGGCTACACCTTC
V: TRBV7-9; size: .; J: TRBJ2-2; D: TRBD2; length: 16; CDR3: CASSALAGGINGELFF; DNA: TGTGCCAGCAGTGCCCTAGCGGGAGGGATCAACGGGGAGCTGTTTTTT
V: TRBV12-3/TRBV12-4; size: .; J: TRBJ1-1; D: TRBD1; length: 12; CDR3: CASTTGRTEAFF; DNA: TGTGCCAGCACGACAGGGCGGACTGAAGCTTTCTTT
V: TRBV30; size: .; J: TRBJ1-1; D: .; length: 19; CDR3: CAWSGVEGGLEGRSSEAFF; DNA: TGTGCCTGGAGTGGAGTGGAGGGAGGGTTGGAGGGCAGGAGTTCTGAAGCTTTCTTT